These 3 T cell receptor beta chains came from one sample sequenced in a study of T-cell reconstitution after alpha-beta-depleted transplantation in children. During its preparation, the TCRbeta library received unique molecular identifiers. A single record per CDR3 protein comes from TCRdb applying MiXCR to the PCR reads. Here the sample spans approximately 650,000 distinct CDR3 sequences, about an eighth being singletons. The sequenced sample was PBMCs, obtained before TCRalphabeta/CD19-depleted stem cell transplant. The receptors were sampled from a girl aged 2 to 10 with congenital amegakaryocytic thrombocytopenia, due to receive a stem cell transplant.

This clonotype was picked up a small number of times. CDR3 DNA: TGTGCCAGCAGTTTTCCCTCCCCTTGGGGGTCAATAGCCAAAAACATTCAGTACTTC. This translates into CASSFPSPWGSIAKNIQYF. V and J are TRBV25-1 and TRBJ2-4; D could derive from TRBD1 or TRBD2 (5 bases each). The germline V and J ends were trimmed by 5 bases and 0 bases, with 23 bases remaining between them. CDR3 length: 19 residues. CDR1 MGHDK and CDR2 SYGVNS come from the germline V gene. Using reference TRBV25-1 and TRBJ2-4 for the parts outside the CDR3, the full variable domain is EADIYQTPRYLVIGTGKKITLECSQTMGHDKMYWYQQDPGMELHLIHYSYGVNSTEKGDLSSESTVSRIRTEHFPLTLESARPSHTSQYLCASSFPSPWGSIAKNIQYFGAGTRLSVL.

V usage is TRBV14 and J usage is TRBJ2-1; 7 bases map to TRBD2. The CDR3 is 16 residues long. The V gene's germline CDR1 is SGHDN and CDR2 FVKESK. Trimming removed 0 bases from V and 8 bases from J; junction bases left unmatched: 10. CDR3 bases: TGTGCCAGCAGCCAAGAAGTCGGGGGGACCATGGATGAGCAGTTCTTC. Translated, it gives CASSQEVGGTMDEQFF.

This clonotype was seen a few times. The genes are TRBV29-1 and TRBJ2-1, with 15 bases lining up with TRBD2. This CDR3 comprises 16 residues. The germline V gene has CDR1 SQVTM and CDR2 ANQGSEA. With 2 bases clipped from V and 7 bases from J, the junction kept 6 bases outside the gene matches. CDR3 loop: CSVEHGLAGGRNEQFF. The CDR3 DNA sequence: TGCAGCGTTGAACACGGACTAGCGGGAGGGCGGAATGAGCAGTTCTTC.